A single sample is the source of the 18 T cell receptor beta chains below, sequenced in a study of T cells in Graves' hyperthyroidism and ophthalmopathy. From RNA transcripts, TCR beta CDR3 regions were amplified. Using the HTBI primer set, a first-round RT-PCR was run on the TCR CDR3. TCRdb re-derived calls from the multiplex PCR reads in MiXCR, one entry per CDR3 protein. The table shows about 350,000 distinct CDR3 sequences, with less than 20% occurring only once. Specimen: blood. These receptors originate from a woman aged 35 to 49 with Graves' ophthalmopathy.

This clonotype has ten or more counts. The V call is TRBV28, the J call TRBJ2-7; 7 bases fit TRBD1. CDR1 MDHEN and CDR2 SYDVKM come from the germline V gene. Trimming took 3 bases from V and 0 from J; bases not matched to a gene: 2. The CDR3 totals 14 residues. CDR3 residues: CASSFGTVSYEQYF. CDR3 coding DNA: TGTGCCAGCAGTTTCGGGACAGTCTCCTACGAGCAGTACTTC.

The sample holds one count of this clonotype. This chain links TRBV15 with TRBJ2-7, with D maybe TRBD1 (5 bases). V lost 1 base to trimming and J lost 3 bases, with 10 bases between them. Germline CDR1 LNHNV, CDR2 YYDKDF (reference sequence). The CDR3 covers 14 residues. The CDR3 DNA follows: TGTGCCACCAGCAGAGGTACAGGATACTACGAGCAGTACTTC. Residues: CATSRGTGYYEQYF.

This clonotype was seen many times. CDR3 residues: CASSVAAGGGTNYGYTF. Written as DNA, the CDR3 is TGTGCCAGCAGCGTAGCCGCCGGTGGAGGGACTAACTATGGCTACACCTTC. The chain links TRBV9 to TRBJ1-2; D not certain. Germline V gene lookup returns CDR1 SGDLS and CDR2 YYNGEE. The CDR3 is 17 residues long. V was clipped by 0 bases and J by 0 bases, with 15 bases between them.

There are many counts of this clonotype. V usage is TRBV2 and J usage is TRBJ2-7; D gene ambiguous. V lost 0 bases and J 3 bases, leaving 12 bases between the germline ends. This CDR3 spans 15 amino acids. Germline lookup yields CDR1 SNHLY and CDR2 FYNNEI. The CDR3 loop reads CASSEASHRNYEQYF. CDR3 in DNA: TGTGCCAGCAGTGAAGCCTCTCACAGAAACTACGAGCAGTACTTC.

This clonotype was detected many times. The V and J genes are TRBV6-1 and TRBJ2-3, with TRBD2 matching 11 bases. This CDR3 contains 15 residues. The trim removed 3 bases at V and 6 bases at J, leaving 5 bases unmatched. The germline V gene has CDR1 MNHNS and CDR2 SASEGT. The CDR3 nucleotides read TGTGCCAGCAGTGACACTAGCGGGAGTTCGGATACGCAGTATTTT. It translates to CASSDTSGSSDTQYF.

This clonotype was seen many times. The J gene is TRBJ1-6, the V gene TRBV27, with 7 positions matching TRBD1. Germline CDR1 MNHEY, CDR2 SMNVEV (reference sequence). Trimming removed 6 bases from V and 4 bases from J; junction bases left unmatched: 6. The CDR3 is 15 residues long. The CDR3 is CASRRGDSYNSPLHF. The CDR3 DNA follows: TGTGCCAGCAGGAGGGGGGACAGTTATAATTCACCCCTCCACTTT.

There are many counts of this clonotype. A much larger clone lies one base from this, so it may be a read error. DNA for the CDR3: TGTGCCAGCGGAGCACAGCGTTATAGCAATCAGCCCCAGCATTTT. The encoded protein is CASGAQRYSNQPQHF. This chain connects TRBV2 to TRBJ1-5; D is ambiguous. CDR1 is SNHLY, CDR2 FYNNEI, per germline. This CDR3 comprises 15 residues. The V end lost 8 bases, the J end lost 0 bases, and 14 bases lay between the germline ends.

The sample holds many counts of this clonotype. The chain carries TRBV7-9 and TRBJ1-1, with a possible D match to TRBD1 (6 bases). The V end lost 4 bases, the J end lost 7 bases, and 13 bases lay between the germline ends. CDR1 is SEHNR and CDR2 is FQNEAQ in the germline V gene (reference sequence). The CDR3 is 13 amino acids. The CDR3: CASSSAGEVEAFF. The CDR3 DNA is TGTGCCAGCAGCTCCGCAGGGGAGGTTGAAGCTTTCTTT.

The sample holds many counts of this clonotype. The gene calls are TRBV24-1 and TRBJ2-2; D is possibly TRBD2 (6 bases). Germline assignment: CDR1 KGHDR and CDR2 SFDVKD. V was shortened by 9 bases and J by 7 bases, with 8 bases between the two germline ends. CDR3 length equals 11 residues. In DNA, the CDR3 is TGTGCCACCGGGGAGGTCGGGGAGCTGTTTTTT. Translation gives CATGEVGELFF.

At least ten counts were recorded for this clonotype. The chain links TRBV6-5 to TRBJ2-7; 7 positions match TRBD1. The CDR3 spans 17 residues. Trimming took 0 bases from V and 6 from J; bases not matched to a gene: 14. CDR1 and CDR2 (germline): MNHEY, SVGAGI. DNA for the CDR3: TGTGCCAGCAGTTACTCGAACCCGGGACAGCGGTTATCCGAGCAGTACTTC. Its translation: CASSYSNPGQRLSEQYF.

The CDR3: CASSPGTGVFYGYTF. The CDR3 DNA reads TGTGCCAGCAGCCCGGGGACAGGGGTGTTCTATGGCTACACCTTC. The chain employs TRBV7-2 and TRBJ1-2; 10 nucleotides line up with TRBD1. CDR3 length: 15 residues. V dropped 5 bases and J dropped 4; count of bases not matched to a gene: 7. CDR1 is SGHTA and CDR2 is FQGNSA in the germline V gene.

In its sample, this clonotype was seen many times. J is TRBJ2-1 and V is TRBV20-1, with D unresolved. Germline assignment: CDR1 DFQATT and CDR2 SNEGSKA (reference sequence). This CDR3 is 14 amino acids long. Trimming took off 3 bases at V and 5 bases at J, with 14 bases between the two ends. In nucleotides, the CDR3 is TGCAGTGCTAGGAACTCCCAAACGAACAATGAGCAGTTCTTC. Its translation is CSARNSQTNNEQFF.

In its sample, this clonotype was seen once. V gene TRBV12-3 or TRBV12-4 combines with J gene TRBJ2-7; D perhaps matches TRBD2 (6 bases). The ends were cut back, 11 bases at V and 10 bases at J, with 21 bases in the middle. This CDR3 has 12 residues. The CDR3 sequence: CACSLGGSQQYF. The DNA of the CDR3 is TGTGCCTGTTCTCTCGGGGGATCGCAACAGTACTTC.

Relative to its sample, this clonotype is large. This chain joins TRBV27 and TRBJ2-5; 13 bases match TRBD2. After removal of 6 bases from V and 4 bases from J, the junction contained 5 bases not matched to a gene. Germline assignment: CDR1 MNHEY and CDR2 SMNVEV (reference sequence). The CDR3 runs to 15 residues. In DNA, the CDR3 is TGTGCCAGCAGCCGCCGACTAGCGGGAGGAGAGACCCAGTACTTC. It yields the protein CASSRRLAGGETQYF.

In this sample, this clonotype turned up many times. The rearrangement links TRBV12-3 or TRBV12-4 to TRBJ2-7; TRBD1 agrees at 9 bases. The CDR3 runs 15 residues. V lost 5 bases and J lost 6; bases outside the gene matches: 11. CDR3 in DNA: TGTGCCAGCAGTGGAGTGGGACAGGGAAGAGGCGAGCAGTACTTC. As protein: CASSGVGQGRGEQYF.

The chain is built from TRBV6-2 or TRBV6-3 and TRBJ1-2; D uncertain. The CDR3 is 18 amino acids. Germline V CDR1 and CDR2: MNHEY, SVGEGT. The germline V and J ends were trimmed by 0 bases and 0 bases, with 17 bases remaining between them. CDR3 sequence reads: CASSYSMLGQAANYGYTF. CDR3 bases: TGTGCCAGCAGTTACTCGATGCTTGGGCAGGCTGCTAACTATGGCTACACCTTC.

The sample holds many counts of this clonotype. V usage is TRBV27 and J usage is TRBJ2-1; 10 nucleotides agree with TRBD2. Germline V gives CDR1 MNHEY, CDR2 SMNVEV (reference sequence). The CDR3 has 16 residues. Trimming removed 4 bases from V and 8 bases from J; junction bases left unmatched: 11. The CDR3 protein is CASSSLIAGGRDEQFF. The CDR3 nucleotides read TGTGCCAGCAGTTCATTAATAGCGGGAGGACGGGATGAGCAGTTCTTC.

This clonotype was observed at least ten times. The chain has TRBV6-1 and TRBJ2-7, with TRBD1 identical over 7 bases. CDR3 length: 12 amino acids. The germline CDR1 and CDR2 sequences are MNHNS and SASEGT. With 4 bases clipped from V and 7 bases from J, the junction kept 4 bases outside the gene matches. The CDR3 DNA reads TGTGCCAGCAGTGTCAGGGGGAAGGAGCAGTACTTC. It is translated as CASSVRGKEQYF.